This T cell receptor (beta chain) was observed in a study of blood T cell repertoires in COVID-19. Per the study methods: Amplification with reference gene primers provided the estimates of nucleated cell counts. Data came from immunoSEQ multiplex PCR; TCRdb stores just in-frame clones and leaves some out. That table supplies the V and J calls and clone size; D and trimming were determined from the DNA. The profile shows approximately 75,000 clones, more than 80% of them singletons. Trimming left V 7 bases short and J 4 bases short, with 19 bases between. The CDR3 sequence is 16 residues long. The germline gives CDR1 LNHDA, CDR2 SQIVND (reference sequence).

The chain links TRBV19 to TRBJ2-2, with D perhaps TRBD2 (7 bases). The source of this sequence is a man aged 80 or over with acute or convalescent COVID-19. The source material was peripheral blood. DNA of the CDR3: TGTGCCAGTACACCCCATGGGGGGGCGGGCACCGGGGAGCTGTTTTTT. It yields the protein CASTPHGGAGTGELFF.